The next 8 T cell receptor beta chains were all read from a single sample in a study of identical twins. TCRdb re-called the 5' RACE reads with MiXCR, one entry per CDR3 protein. The data contain 1,800,000 or so distinct CDR3 sequences, around a third of them seen just once; the ten biggest clones take up more than 0.25%. The sample taken for sequencing was cord blood. Every receptor here comes from a newborn girl in good health.

Only a few counts were recorded for this clonotype. V and J are TRBV12-3 or TRBV12-4 and TRBJ1-1, with D unresolved. Trimming cost V 2 bases and J 5 bases, with 12 bases left between them. The CDR3 runs to 14 residues. CDR3 loop: CASSLMSGRTEAFF. The DNA for the CDR3 is TGTGCCAGCAGTTTAATGTCGGGTCGAACTGAAGCTTTCTTT.

This clonotype is a singleton in its sample. This chain links TRBV27 with TRBJ2-1; D might be TRBD2 (6 bases). The DNA end is more similar to TRBJ2-7, so the J call may be wrong. The CDR3 extends over 16 amino acids. The germline gives CDR1 MNHEY, CDR2 SMNVEV (reference sequence). The CDR3 DNA sequence: TGTGCCAGCAGTATTCGAACTAGCTCATACTACAATGAGCAGTACTTC. This gives the protein CASSIRTSSYYNEQYF.

This clonotype has just a few counts. J is TRBJ2-7 and V is TRBV12-3 or TRBV12-4; TRBD2 matches at 7 bases. The CDR3 runs 15 residues. V dropped 3 bases and J dropped 3; count of bases not matched to a gene: 8. For the CDR3, the DNA is TGTGCCAGCAGTTTTCGGACTAGTTCTGACTACGAGCAGTACTTC. Translating gives CASSFRTSSDYEQYF.

The chain employs TRBV20-1 and TRBJ2-4, with 13 positions matching TRBD2. The tail of the sequence fits TRBJ2-7 better, so the J call may be wrong. This CDR3 has 14 residues. Looked up from germline, CDR1 is DFQATT and CDR2 is SNEGSKA (reference sequence). For the CDR3, the DNA is TGCAGTGCTCCGACTAGCGGGAGGAAGAACGAGCAGTACTTC. Its translation: CSAPTSGRKNEQYF.

The gene calls are TRBV27 and TRBJ2-3, with D hard to call. This CDR3 is 16 amino acids long. The V gene lost 0 bases and the J gene lost 2 bases, with 12 bases spanning the gap. Germline V gene data show CDR1 as MNHEY and CDR2 as SMNVEV (reference sequence). The CDR3 spells CASSLSSPWDTDTQYF. For the CDR3, the DNA is TGTGCCAGCAGTTTATCGAGCCCCTGGGACACAGATACGCAGTATTTT.

This clonotype was detected only a few times. This sequence joins TRBV7-9 and TRBJ1-2; D is perhaps TRBD1 (5 bases). The germline V gene encodes CDR1 SEHNR and CDR2 FQNEAQ (reference sequence). The CDR3 is 14 residues long. V shed 2 bases and J shed 4 bases, with 11 bases lying between them. The chain's CDR3 is CASSLPGAAYGYTF. CDR3 nucleotides: TGTGCCAGCAGCTTACCCGGGGCCGCCTATGGCTACACCTTC.

The J gene is TRBJ2-3, the V gene TRBV7-2; 7 nucleotides match TRBD2. V was pared by 1 base and J by 7 bases, with 17 bases of the junction left unmatched. Per germline, CDR1 SGHTA and CDR2 FQGNSA. The CDR3 runs 18 residues. The CDR3 DNA reads TGTGCCAGCAGCTTAGTCGGGGTAGTAGAGGGAGGGCGACATACGCAGTATTTT. Amino acid sequence: CASSLVGVVEGGRHTQYF. The whole variable domain, filled in from reference TRBV7-2 and TRBJ2-3, reads GAGVSQSPSNKVTEKGKDVELRCDPISGHTALYWYRQSLGQGLEFLIYFQGNSAPDKSGLPSDRFSAERTGGSVSTLTIQRTQQEDSAVYLCASSLVGVVEGGRHTQYFGPGTRLTVL.

This chain uses TRBV2 with TRBJ2-3, with 12 bases aligning to TRBD1. V gave up 3 bases and J gave up 5 bases; unmatched junction bases: 3. Germline values: CDR1 SNHLY, CDR2 FYNNEI. The CDR3 is 15 amino acids. This CDR3 reads CASSDWDRGRDTQYF. The CDR3 DNA is TGTGCCAGCAGTGATTGGGACAGGGGGCGAGATACGCAGTATTTT.